This T cell receptor (beta chain) was captured by sequencing in a study of blood T cell repertoires in COVID-19. CDR1 and CDR2 (germline): SGDLS, YYNGEE. The CDR3 loop spans 15 amino acids. Deletions cut 0 bases from V and 8 bases from J, with 12 bases between. As handled by the study authors: Reference gene primer amplification yielded estimated nucleated cell counts. Assay: immunoSEQ multiplex PCR; the TCRdb copy retains only in-frame clones and omits some. Clone size and the V and J calls come from that table; the DNA yielded D and trimming. The repertoire has 200,000 to 250,000 clones, 70% to 90% of them found once; the top ten carry 14% to 15%. Enrollees, about 18 to 89 years old, lived in about two dozen US areas. Cohorts were determined from participant-reported clinical history.

This chain connects TRBV9 to TRBJ1-6; D uncertain. The sequencing sample was made of PBMCs or T cells enriched from blood (not recorded which). This TCR was sampled from a woman between 50 and 59 years old with acute COVID-19. CDR3 sequence: CASSVATEDYSPLHF. CDR3 nucleotides: TGTGCCAGCAGCGTAGCCACCGAGGATTATTCACCCCTCCACTTT. The full variable domain, in which reference TRBV9 and TRBJ1-6 provide the parts outside the CDR3, is DSGVTQTPKHLITATGQRVTLRCSPRSGDLSVYWYQQSLDQGLQFLIQYYNGEERAKGNILERFSAQQFPDLHSELNLSSLELGDSALYFCASSVATEDYSPLHFGNGTRLTVT.